Sequencing of this TCR beta chain was carried out in a study of blood T cell repertoires in COVID-19. In the study overall: The study drew acute and convalescent COVID-19 samples from the United States, Italy and Spain. T cells, B-cell-depleted T cells, or PBMCs supplied cDNA or gDNA.

CDR1 is KGHSH and CDR2 is LQKENI in the germline V gene. Deletions cut 3 bases from V and 0 bases from J, with 8 bases between. CDR3 size: 14 residues. In the original processing: The assay estimated nucleated cells by amplifying reference gene primers. Libraries were prepared by immunoSEQ multiplex PCR; TCRdb keeps only in-frame clonotypes and omits some of them. V, J and clone size derive from that table, while D and trimming were established from the DNA sequence. Here the sample spans a few hundred thousand clones, approximately 80% being singletons. This clone was recorded only once. The chain links TRBV18 to TRBJ2-5, with a weak D call TRBD2 (6 bases). This receptor was identified in a woman aged 80 or older with acute or convalescent COVID-19. Sequencing input: peripheral blood. The DNA for the CDR3 is TGTGCCAGCTCACCTGCGGGGAACCAAGAGACCCAGTACTTC. Amino acids: CASSPAGNQETQYF.